This entry lists 7 T cell receptor beta chains sequenced from one sample in a study of long-term antiretroviral therapy in people with HIV. Samples were assayed with immunoSEQ v3.0 at survey level. The data were produced by immunoSEQ multiplex PCR, yet TCRdb's version contains in-frame clones alone and is incomplete. Here the sample spans 25,000 to 30,000 clones, under 90% being singletons. Here the sequenced sample was unsorted PBMCs, taken 4.7 to 5 years after starting antiretroviral therapy. All receptors derive from a man aged 35-49 years with HIV.

With regard to this clone: Germline is not matched at one junction end, which may reflect a read error. The genes are TRBV7-7 and TRBJ2-1; 7 nucleotides agree with TRBD2. Germline V gene lookup returns CDR1 SSHAT and CDR2 FNYEAQ (reference sequence). The CDR3 has 16 residues. CDR3 nucleotide sequence: TGTGCTAGCAGCTTAGAAAGACCGCGGGAGTTGTATGAGCAGTTCTTC. Its protein product is CASSLERPRELYEQFF. The variable domain in full, with the rest retrieved from reference TRBV7-7 and TRBJ2-1, is GAGVSQSPRYKVTKRGQDVTLRCDPISSHATLYWYQQALGQGPEFLTYFNYEAQPDKSGLPSDRFSAERPEGSISTLTIQRTEQRDSAMYRCASSLERPRELYEQFFGPGTRLTVL.

The rearrangement joins TRBV6-1 to TRBJ2-7; no clear D gene. CDR1 is MNHNS and CDR2 is SASEGT in the germline V gene. CDR3 length: 16 residues. The ends were cut back, 0 bases at V and 0 bases at J, with 12 bases in the middle. The CDR3 protein is CASSEAAAVHSYEQYF. The CDR3 nucleotides read TGTGCCAGCAGTGAAGCGGCGGCCGTACACTCCTACGAGCAGTACTTC.

The chain combines TRBV14 with TRBJ1-2, with a weak D call TRBD1 (5 bases). CDR3 length: 15 residues. Germline V CDR1 and CDR2: SGHDN, FVKESK. V was pared by 0 bases and J by 7 bases, with 15 bases between. The CDR3 sequence is CASSQEDKTIGGYTF. DNA of the CDR3: TGTGCCAGCAGCCAAGAGGACAAAACCATCGGTGGCTACACCTTC.

V and J are TRBV7-9 and TRBJ2-1; 13 bases align to TRBD2. CDR3 size: 16 residues. Per the germline V gene, CDR1 is SEHNR and CDR2 is FQNEAQ (reference sequence). Trimming at V came to 1 base and at J to 5 bases, leaving 2 bases not matched to a gene. This CDR3 reads CASSLVTSGGHNEQFF. CDR3 DNA sequence: TGTGCCAGCAGCTTAGTGACTAGCGGGGGGCACAATGAGCAGTTCTTC.

The V call is TRBV11-2, the J call TRBJ2-7, with a possible D match to TRBD1 (5 bases). Per the germline V gene, CDR1 is SGHAT and CDR2 is FQNNGV. CDR3 length: 15 amino acids. Trimming shortened V by 0 bases and J by 6 bases, and 15 bases separated the two germline ends. DNA of the CDR3: TGTGCCAGCAGCTTAGACCCCGCAGGGTCGGGCGAGCAGTACTTC. Protein: CASSLDPAGSGEQYF.

V is TRBV9 and J is TRBJ2-2; 9 bases map to TRBD2. The V and J ends lost 5 bases and 3 bases, in that order; junction bases with no gene match: 5. The CDR3 is 15 residues long. Per germline, CDR1 SGDLS and CDR2 YYNGEE. The CDR3 sequence: CASRAGGLDTGELFF. CDR3 nucleotide sequence: TGTGCCAGCAGGGCGGGGGGGTTGGACACCGGGGAGCTGTTTTTT. Looking up the rest from reference TRBV9 and TRBJ2-2 gives the full variable domain: DSGVTQTPKHLITATGQRVTLRCSPRSGDLSVYWYQQSLDQGLQFLIQYYNGEERAKGNILERFSAQQFPDLHSELNLSSLELGDSALYFCASRAGGLDTGELFFGEGSRLTVL.

This clone was recorded once. The V and J genes are TRBV7-9 and TRBJ2-7, with TRBD2 as a possible D gene (5 bases). Trimming removed 5 bases at V and 2 bases at J, with 13 bases between. CDR3 length: 14 residues. Germline values: CDR1 SEHNR, CDR2 FQNEAQ (reference sequence). CDR3 sequence: CASSVRERPYEQYF. The CDR3 nucleotides are TGTGCCAGCAGCGTCCGGGAACGACCCTACGAGCAGTACTTC. Supplemented by reference TRBV7-9 and TRBJ2-7, the full variable domain reads DTGVSQNPRHKITKRGQNVTFRCDPISEHNRLYWYRQTLGQGPEFLTYFQNEAQLEKSRLLSDRFSAERPKGSFSTLEIQRTEQGDSAMYLCASSVRERPYEQYFGPGTRLTVT.